This T cell receptor (beta chain) was sequenced for a study of long-term antiretroviral therapy in people with HIV. Study-level information: The study's earliest collections predate the 2015 immediate-ART recommendation by about a decade. Whole-study findings and limits: Among HIV repertoires, CDR3 length ranges were narrower than those of controls.

Donors each had at least one pre-ART PBMC sample and at least two post-ART ones. Each sample contained about 0.95-11 million cryopreserved PBMC, thawed before DNA extraction. Version v3.0 of the immunoSEQ assay was performed at survey level. TCRdb keeps only in-frame clones here, not all; method: immunoSEQ multiplex PCR. This sample has about 15,000 clones, with 70% to 90% found just once. With respect to this clone: What it binds is not known.

Germline CDR1 and CDR2: MNHNY and SVGAGI (reference sequence). Trimming shortened V by 11 bases and J by 0 bases, and 13 bases separated the two germline ends. The CDR3 contains 13 residues. The TCR comes from a woman aged 25-40 years with HIV. This chain uses TRBV6-6 with TRBJ1-2; D perhaps matches TRBD1 (5 bases). Here the sequenced sample was unsorted PBMCs, taken 2.2 to 2.4 years before starting antiretroviral therapy. CDR3 sequence: CAERQTTNYGYTF. The CDR3 coding sequence is TGTGCCGAAAGACAGACCACTAACTATGGCTACACCTTC.